The clone carrying this T cell receptor beta chain is a singleton in its sample. This sample stems from a study of cytomegalovirus exposure and HLA in healthy donors. This CDR3 is 14 amino acids long. Germline-derived CDR1 and CDR2 are SGHDT and YYEEEE. The V and J ends lost 1 base and 6 bases respectively, with 14 bases between them. Clones were read by immunoSEQ multiplex PCR, and TCRdb kept only the in-frame ones, dropping some. This sample has about 150,000 clones, with 86% found just once. A roughly 120-subject validation cohort, separate from the 666-subject first cohort, supplied the donors. This clonotype was obtained from a human donor in good health. The specimen sequenced was PBMCs. The chain employs TRBV5-6 and TRBJ2-7; a weak D match, TRBD1 (5 bases). CDR3 amino acids: CASSLRSGMAEQYF. The CDR3 DNA follows: TGTGCCAGCAGCTTGAGGTCAGGGATGGCCGAGCAGTACTTC.